The TCR beta chain under discussion was sequenced for a study of T cells in Graves' hyperthyroidism and ophthalmopathy. Study findings and constraints: In the analysis, a 13 V-J model separated ophthalmopathy from stable hyperthyroidism.

More than 9.5 ml fresh peripheral blood yielded the PBMCs. This clonotype showed up just a few times. Antigen unknown. Per germline, CDR1 SNHLY and CDR2 FYNNEI. CDR3 length: 18 amino acids. V was trimmed by 7 bases and J by 3 bases, leaving 25 bases between them. RNA transcripts yielded amplified TCR beta CDR3 regions. Carried out on the TCR CDR3, a first-round RT-PCR used the HTBI primer set. From the multiplex PCR reads, TCRdb called clonotypes with MiXCR, one entry per CDR3 protein. The table records over 650,000 distinct CDR3 sequences, over 15% of them present only once. The sequence came from a man aged 18 to 30 with Graves' hyperthyroidism. The chain recombines TRBV2 with TRBJ2-1; no clear D. Sequencing input: blood. The CDR3 here is CASTLSAGRSPNYNEQFF. CDR3 coding DNA: TGTGCCAGCACCCTTTCCGCCGGGCGGAGCCCAAACTACAATGAGCAGTTCTTC.